Below are 10 T cell receptor beta chains sequenced from a single sample in a study of T cell responses to AZD1222 COVID-19 vaccine. Using immunoSEQ multiplex PCR, the repertoire was profiled, and TCRdb retains in-frame clones only, with some absent. This table has 90,000 to 140,000 clones, about four fifths appearing once. Sequencing was performed on peripheral blood, taken on day 0 of AZD1222 vaccination. These receptors all stem from an adult in good health.

The chain recombines TRBV13 with TRBJ2-2, with D unclear. CDR3 length: 16 amino acids. The germline gives CDR1 PRHDT, CDR2 FYEKMQ (reference sequence). The V end lost 5 bases, the J end lost 0 bases, and 13 bases lay between the germline ends. As DNA, the CDR3 is TGTGCCAGCAGCCCCTTCGCTGGTTCGAACACCGGGGAGCTGTTTTTT. Encoded protein: CASSPFAGSNTGELFF.

This clone has more than one count but fewer than ten. This specimen includes other DNA sequences encoding the same CDR3. This rearrangement joins TRBV7-2 to TRBJ2-4; the D gene is possibly TRBD2 (5 bases). CDR1 and CDR2 (germline): SGHTA, FQGNSA. The length of the CDR3 is 13 residues. V gave up 3 bases and J gave up 8 bases, with 11 bases separating them. The CDR3 loop is CASSFEGADIQYF. The CDR3 nucleotides are TGTGCCAGCAGCTTTGAGGGAGCGGACATTCAGTACTTC.

The chain carries TRBV27 and TRBJ1-2; perhaps TRBD1 as D (5 bases). CDR1 and CDR2 from the germline V gene are MNHEY and SMNVEV (reference sequence). The CDR3 runs to 14 residues. V dropped 0 bases and J dropped 7 bases, with 12 bases sitting between them. This chain's CDR3 is CASSLSSGYAGYTF. The CDR3 nucleotides are TGTGCCAGCAGTTTATCATCAGGGTACGCTGGCTACACCTTC.

The rearrangement links TRBV19 to TRBJ1-6; 9 bases agree with TRBD1. Trimming at V came to 7 bases and at J to 9 bases, leaving 13 bases not matched to a gene. The CDR3 contains 16 residues. In germline, CDR1 is LNHDA, CDR2 SQIVND (reference sequence). CDR3 region: CASTTGGTGISSPLHF. CDR3 DNA: TGTGCCAGTACTACCGGGGGGACAGGGATAAGTTCACCCCTCCACTTT.

The chain couples TRBV5-4 to TRBJ1-2, with a tentative D call TRBD1 (6 bases). The V end was cut by 0 bases, the J end by 2 bases, with 11 bases between. CDR3 size: 15 residues. CDR1 is SGHNT, CDR2 YYREEE, per germline (reference sequence). DNA of the CDR3: TGTGCCAGCAGCTTGGAAGGGGGTTTGAACTATGGCTACACCTTC. This sequence encodes CASSLEGGLNYGYTF.

The V gene is TRBV19, the J gene TRBJ1-2, with D unresolved. Trimming shortened V by 3 bases and J by 4 bases, and 9 bases separated the two germline ends. CDR1 is LNHDA, CDR2 SQIVND, per germline (reference sequence). The CDR3 length is 13 residues. The CDR3 spells CASSMSLGYGYTF. In DNA, the CDR3 is TGTGCCAGTAGTATGTCTTTAGGCTATGGCTACACCTTC.

The CDR3 sequence: CASSRIRGLNTGELFF. The CDR3 nucleotides are TGTGCCAGCAGCCGAATCCGGGGACTGAACACCGGGGAGCTGTTTTTT. This chain uses TRBV14 with TRBJ2-2, with D perhaps matching TRBD2 (6 bases). CDR3 length: 16 amino acids. V lost 4 bases and J 1 base, leaving 13 bases between the germline ends. The germline V gene has CDR1 SGHDN and CDR2 FVKESK.

The genes are TRBV27 and TRBJ1-5; perhaps TRBD1 as D (6 bases). The CDR3 totals 13 residues. The V gene lost 2 bases and the J gene lost 7 bases, with 9 bases spanning the gap. Germline loops: CDR1 MNHEY, CDR2 SMNVEV (reference sequence). The chain's CDR3 is CASSLGGGQPQHF. CDR3 bases: TGTGCCAGCAGTTTAGGAGGGGGGCAGCCCCAGCATTTT.

The chain is built from TRBV11-2 and TRBJ2-1; 9 bases are a match to TRBD2. The CDR3 is 19 residues long. The V gene end was trimmed by 4 bases and the J gene end by 0 bases; junction bases not matched to a gene: 13. From germline, CDR1 is SGHAT and CDR2 FQNNGV. CDR3 nucleotide sequence: TGTGCCAGCAGCTCCCGTTTAGGGCTAGCGGGGAGCTCCTACAATGAGCAGTTCTTC. It translates to CASSSRLGLAGSSYNEQFF.

The rearrangement uses TRBV5-4 and TRBJ2-1; TRBD1 agrees at 7 bases. The CDR3 spans 14 residues. Germline lookup yields CDR1 SGHNT and CDR2 YYREEE (reference sequence). Trimming removed 3 bases from V and 6 bases from J; junction bases left unmatched: 6. The CDR3 region has the DNA TGTGCCAGCAGCTCAACAGGGGCGAGCAATGAGCAGTTCTTC. Translated, it gives CASSSTGASNEQFF.